This T cell receptor (beta chain) was observed in a study of T cell responses to AZD1222 COVID-19 vaccine. Study-wide findings and caveats: Spike-specific TCR breadth rose after two AZD1222 doses, and depth rose as well. Targeting of unmutated variant regions was reportedly seen in nearly half of spike-specific TCRs. Just a handful of AZD1222 recipients were seropositive at baseline. Donors were mostly white British, more females; clonal diversity possibly underestimated.

Profiled with immunoSEQ multiplex PCR; TCRdb holds only in-frame clones, not every one. The table shows around 79,000 clones, with about 85% occurring only once. Per germline, CDR1 SGHTS and CDR2 YDEGEE. The CDR3 sequence is 15 residues long. V was pared by 1 base and J by 0 bases, with 8 bases between. Notes on this clone: Antigen unknown.

The sequences come from peripheral blood, collected on day 0 of AZD1222 vaccination. The V call is TRBV5-8, the J call TRBJ1-5; a possible D gene is TRBD1 (6 bases). This sequence was found in an adult in good health. The CDR3 sequence is CASSLFRGSNQPQHF. The CDR3 nucleotides are TGTGCCAGCAGCTTGTTCAGGGGTAGCAATCAGCCCCAGCATTTT.